The T cell receptor beta chain described here comes from a study of CXCR3-negative and CXCR3-positive naive CD8 T cells. Germline loops: CDR1 MDHEN, CDR2 SYDVKM. This CDR3 has 16 residues. Researchers prepared the TRB cDNA libraries using 5' RACE with UMI labels. From the 5' RACE reads, TCRdb lists one entry per CDR3 protein and no DNA. The listing contains some 140,000 distinct CDR3 sequences. Regarding this clonotype: Its antigen is not identified.

Points from the study as a whole: TRB CDR3 properties were used to infer TCR strength, and surface CD5 was comparable between naive subsets. The study found comparably high diversity in both naive subsets and much lower diversity in memory CD8+ cells. Naive cells that were CXCR3-positive had more hydrophobic TRB CDR3s (compared with CXCR3-negative naive cells).

The specimen was naive CXCR3+ CD8+ T cells from blood. Subset defined: CD45RO-CCR7+CD27+CD95- naive CD8+ T cells expressing CXCR3 (TNR3+). The source of this sequence is a human donor in good health. Some clones in this sample may be carry-over from other donors' samples. The V call is TRBV28, the J call TRBJ2-5; TCRdb names TRBD1, which stays unverified in the absence of DNA. CDR3 residues: CASSVVSGQHQETQYF.